This T cell receptor beta chain was identified in a study of blood T cell repertoires in COVID-19. Method: immunoSEQ multiplex PCR; TCRdb's copy keeps in-frame clones and lacks some. The sample holds some 130,000 clones, approximately 90% seen once. Germline V gene lookup returns CDR1 SGHRS and CDR2 YFSETQ. The CDR3 consists of 18 residues. J gave up 5 bases and V 5 bases, and 18 bases lay outside the gene matches. The chain uses TRBV5-1 and TRBJ2-5, with TRBD1 matching over 10 bases. Sequenced sample: peripheral blood. The receptor was derived from a man aged 45-60 years with active or convalescent COVID-19. The chain's CDR3 is CASRWDRGSWREEETQYF. The DNA for the CDR3 is TGCGCCAGCAGGTGGGACAGGGGAAGTTGGCGGGAAGAGGAGACCCAGTACTTC.